What follows are 14 T cell receptor beta chains derived from one specimen sequenced in a study of cytomegalovirus exposure and HLA in healthy donors. PCR primers comprised 60 Vbeta and 13 Jbeta primers. Repertoires were generated with immunoSEQ multiplex PCR, while TCRdb's copy carries only in-frame clones and drops some. The sample has 140,000 or so clones; about 82% are singletons. Sample: PBMCs. These receptors came from a male donor in good health and CMV-seronegative.

This sequence joins TRBV6-5 and TRBJ1-1, with TRBD1 as a possible D gene (6 bases). Per germline, CDR1 MNHEY and CDR2 SVGAGI. The V end lost 4 bases, the J end lost 4 bases, and 16 bases lay between the germline ends. The CDR3 loop spans 15 amino acids. The CDR3 coding sequence is TGTGCCAGCAGTTGGAGTGCAACCAGGGGCACTGAAGCTTTCTTT. This gives the protein CASSWSATRGTEAFF.

In this sample, this clone turned up a few times. This chain joins TRBV21-1 and TRBJ1-1. TRBV21-1 is annotated as a pseudogene. The CDR3 sequence is 14 residues long. CDR3 nucleotide sequence: TGTGCCAGCAGCTCAAGGAGAGATTACACTGAAGCTTTCTTT. Its protein is CASSSRRDYTEAFF.

Points on this clone: At one end the junction does not follow the germline gene, possibly because of a read error. The rearrangement links TRBV7-9 to TRBJ2-4; unclear D gene. The CDR3 has 14 residues. In germline, CDR1 is SEHNR, CDR2 FQNEAQ (reference sequence). The CDR3 DNA reads as TGTTCCAGCAGCTTAGGGCCAGGCCTAAACATTCAGTACTTC. This gives the protein CSSSLGPGLNIQYF.

The chain is built from TRBV11-1 and TRBJ2-7; D is undetermined. V shed 5 bases and J shed 3 bases, with 14 bases lying between them. Germline lookup yields CDR1 SGHAT and CDR2 FQDESV (reference sequence). The CDR3 is made up of 14 amino acids. CDR3 amino acids: CASSPSRLRYEQYF. In nucleotides, the CDR3 is TGTGCCAGCAGCCCCTCCCGACTTCGCTACGAGCAGTACTTC.

This rearrangement joins TRBV5-6 to TRBJ2-1; 7 bases fit TRBD1. Per germline, CDR1 SGHDT and CDR2 YYEEEE. The CDR3 is made up of 16 amino acids. V gave up 0 bases and J gave up 0 bases; unmatched junction bases: 3. CDR3 nucleotide sequence: TGTGCCAGCAGCTTGGAGGGGGCCCTCTCCTACAATGAGCAGTTCTTC. Protein sequence: CASSLEGALSYNEQFF.

This chain links TRBV18 with TRBJ2-2; D is undetermined. Germline V gene data show CDR1 as KGHSH and CDR2 as LQKENI. The CDR3 has 14 residues. The V gene lost 2 bases and the J gene lost 0 bases, with 4 bases spanning the gap. CDR3 sequence: CASSPTANTGELFF. In nucleotides, the CDR3 is TGTGCCAGCTCACCAACAGCGAACACCGGGGAGCTGTTTTTT. Filled out from reference TRBV18 and TRBJ2-2, the complete variable domain reads NAGVMQNPRHLVRRRGQEARLRCSPMKGHSHVYWYRQLPEEGLKFMVYLQKENIIDESGMPKERFSAEFPKEGPSILRIQQVVRGDSAAYFCASSPTANTGELFFGEGSRLTVL.

This clone was seen once. This chain uses TRBV27 with TRBJ2-7, with 11 nucleotides matching TRBD1. The CDR3 runs to 15 residues. The V gene end was trimmed by 6 bases and the J gene end by 0 bases; junction bases not matched to a gene: 4. In germline, CDR1 is MNHEY, CDR2 SMNVEV (reference sequence). The CDR3 nucleotides read TGTGCCAGCAGGGGACAGGGGGGGAGCTCCTACGAGCAGTACTTC. This encodes CASRGQGGSSYEQYF.

In this sample, this clone turned up once. The chain couples TRBV7-7 to TRBJ2-7, with 12 nucleotides matching TRBD1. The germline V gene has CDR1 SSHAT and CDR2 FNYEAQ (reference sequence). V was pared by 5 bases and J by 5 bases, with 13 bases of the junction left unmatched. The CDR3 consists of 17 residues. The CDR3 is CASSRTPFGTGGDEQYF. The CDR3 bases are TGTGCCAGCAGCAGAACTCCTTTCGGGACAGGGGGCGACGAGCAGTACTTC.

This rearrangement joins TRBV7-6 to TRBJ1-4; 7 bases match TRBD1. The CDR3 has 17 amino acids. The germline V gene has CDR1 SGHVS and CDR2 FNYEAQ. With 5 bases clipped from V and 5 bases from J, the junction kept 14 bases outside the gene matches. This CDR3 is CASSPPLTTGRNEKLFF. The CDR3 DNA follows: TGTGCCAGCAGCCCTCCCCTCACGACAGGGAGGAATGAAAAACTGTTTTTT.

V gene TRBV5-8 combines with J gene TRBJ1-2, with D possibly being TRBD1 (5 bases). Trimming removed 2 bases at V and 4 bases at J, with 12 bases between. The CDR3 spans 14 residues. The germline V gene encodes CDR1 SGHTS and CDR2 YDEGEE. The CDR3 bases are TGTGCCAGCAGCTTCCAGGGTCCAAGCTATGGCTACACCTTC. Translating it yields CASSFQGPSYGYTF.

The rearrangement links TRBV28 to TRBJ1-5, with D possibly being TRBD1 (5 bases). Germline CDR1 reads MDHEN; CDR2 reads SYDVKM. The V and J ends lost 3 bases and 6 bases respectively, with 12 bases between them. The CDR3 totals 14 residues. The CDR3 DNA reads as TGTGCCAGCAGTTTGGCAGGTAGGGGTCAGCCCCAGCATTTT. This sequence encodes CASSLAGRGQPQHF. Filled out from reference TRBV28 and TRBJ1-5, the complete variable domain reads DVKVTQSSRYLVKRTGEKVFLECVQDMDHENMFWYRQDPGLGLRLIYFSYDVKMKEKGDIPEGYSVSREKKERFSLILESASTNQTSMYLCASSLAGRGQPQHFGDGTRLSIL.

This rearrangement joins TRBV6-6 to TRBJ1-2, with a possible D match to TRBD1 (6 bases). Trimming stripped 5 bases from V and 2 bases from J, with 9 bases between. CDR1 is MNHNY and CDR2 is SVGAGI in the germline V gene (reference sequence). The CDR3 is made up of 13 amino acids. CDR3 in DNA: TGTGCCAGCAGTACAGGGCCAAACTATGGCTACACCTTC. Its translation: CASSTGPNYGYTF.

The chain links TRBV5-5 to TRBJ1-2; 8 bases align to TRBD1. CDR3 length: 16 residues. CDR1 is SGHKS, CDR2 YYEKEE, per germline (reference sequence). V trimming: 3 bases; J trimming: 8 bases; junction bases outside the gene matches: 15. CDR3 nucleotides: TGTGCCAGCAGCTGGACCCAGGTGGCAGGGGGCAGAGGCTACACCTTC. It is translated as CASSWTQVAGGRGYTF.

The chain is built from TRBV6-5 and TRBJ2-3, with D tentatively TRBD1 (6 bases). This CDR3 spans 15 amino acids. Germline V gives CDR1 MNHEY, CDR2 SVGAGI. Trimming took off 2 bases at V and 0 bases at J, with 9 bases between the two ends. The CDR3, as DNA: TGTGCCAGCAGTTACCGCAGGGGAAGCACAGATACGCAGTATTTT. Its protein product is CASSYRRGSTDTQYF.